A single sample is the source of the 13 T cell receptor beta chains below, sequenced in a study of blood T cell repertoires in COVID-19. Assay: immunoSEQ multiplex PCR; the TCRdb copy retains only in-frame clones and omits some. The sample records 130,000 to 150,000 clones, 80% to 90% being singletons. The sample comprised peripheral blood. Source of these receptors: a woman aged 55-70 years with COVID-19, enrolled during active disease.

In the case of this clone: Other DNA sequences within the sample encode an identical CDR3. In DNA, the CDR3 is TGTGCCAGCAGTTACTCACGGGGGGGGTCCTACGAGCAGTACTTC. This gives the protein CASSYSRGGSYEQYF. V gene TRBV6-5 combines with J gene TRBJ2-7; 8 bases match TRBD2. This CDR3 has 15 residues. CDR1 MNHEY and CDR2 SVGAGI come from the germline V gene. Trimming took 0 bases from V and 1 from J; bases not matched to a gene: 2.

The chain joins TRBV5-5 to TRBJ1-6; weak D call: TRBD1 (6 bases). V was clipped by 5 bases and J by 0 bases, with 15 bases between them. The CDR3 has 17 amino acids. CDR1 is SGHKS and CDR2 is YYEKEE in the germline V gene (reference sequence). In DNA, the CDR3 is TGTGCCAGCAGACCAGACAGGCTAAGCTCCTATAATTCACCCCTCCACTTT. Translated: CASRPDRLSSYNSPLHF.

This chain's CDR3 is CASSPPSTGAQYF. The CDR3 nucleotides are TGTGCCAGCAGCCCCCCGAGTACGGGAGCGCAGTATTTT. The V call is TRBV7-2, the J call TRBJ2-3, with a possible D match to TRBD2 (6 bases). Germline loops: CDR1 SGHTA, CDR2 FQGNSA. The CDR3 extends over 13 amino acids. Between the trimmed V and J ends, which lost 5 bases and 10 bases, there was a span of 16 bases.

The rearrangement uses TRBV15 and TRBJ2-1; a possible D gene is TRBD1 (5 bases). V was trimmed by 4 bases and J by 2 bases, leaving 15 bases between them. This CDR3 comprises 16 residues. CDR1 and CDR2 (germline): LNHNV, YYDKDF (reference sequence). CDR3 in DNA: TGTGCCACCAGCACGCCCAGGGAAATGACCTACAATGAGCAGTTCTTC. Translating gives CATSTPREMTYNEQFF.

The chain's CDR3 is CASSETHSDGYEQYF. The CDR3 nucleotides are TGTGCCAGCAGTGAAACCCATTCTGACGGGTACGAGCAGTACTTC. This chain joins TRBV2 and TRBJ2-7; D is unresolved. The ends were cut back, 2 bases at V and 4 bases at J, with 15 bases in the middle. The germline gives CDR1 SNHLY, CDR2 FYNNEI. This CDR3 is 15 amino acids long.

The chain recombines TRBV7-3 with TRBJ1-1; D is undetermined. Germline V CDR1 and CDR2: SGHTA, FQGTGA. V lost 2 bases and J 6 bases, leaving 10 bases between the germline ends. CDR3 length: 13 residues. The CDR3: CASSLELFSEAFF. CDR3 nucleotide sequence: TGTGCCAGCAGCTTAGAGTTATTCTCTGAAGCTTTCTTT.

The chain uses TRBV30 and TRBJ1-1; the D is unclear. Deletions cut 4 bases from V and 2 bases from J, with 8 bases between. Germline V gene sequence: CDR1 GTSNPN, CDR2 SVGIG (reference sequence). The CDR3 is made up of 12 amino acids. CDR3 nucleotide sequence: TGTGCCTGGAAATTATCTAACACTGAAGCTTTCTTT. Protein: CAWKLSNTEAFF. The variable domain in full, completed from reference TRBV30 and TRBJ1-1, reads SQTIHQWPATLVQPVGSPLSLECTVEGTSNPNLYWYRQAAGRGLQLLFYSVGIGQISSEVPQNLSASRPQDRQFILSSKKLLLSDSGFYLCAWKLSNTEAFFGQGTRLTVV.

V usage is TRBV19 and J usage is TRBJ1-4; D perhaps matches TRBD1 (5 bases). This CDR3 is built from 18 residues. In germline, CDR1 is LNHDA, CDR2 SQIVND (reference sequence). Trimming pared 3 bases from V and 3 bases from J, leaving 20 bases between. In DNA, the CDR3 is TGTGCCAGTAGTATCGGATCCGACTCGCAGGGATCTAATGAAAAACTGTTTTTT. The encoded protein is CASSIGSDSQGSNEKLFF.

The CDR3 loop reads CASSFTSGEGGELFF. Written as DNA, the CDR3 is TGCGCCAGCAGCTTTACTAGCGGGGAAGGTGGGGAGCTGTTTTTT. The chain couples TRBV5-1 to TRBJ2-2; 10 bases match TRBD2. Per germline, CDR1 SGHRS and CDR2 YFSETQ. Trimming removed 2 bases from V and 8 bases from J; junction bases left unmatched: 6. The CDR3 is 15 amino acids.

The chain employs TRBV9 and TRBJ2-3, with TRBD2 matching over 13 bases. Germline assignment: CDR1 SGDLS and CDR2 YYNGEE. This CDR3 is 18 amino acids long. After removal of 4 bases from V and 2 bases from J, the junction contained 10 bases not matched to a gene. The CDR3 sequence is CASSPGLAGSDYTDTQYF. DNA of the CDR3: TGTGCCAGCAGCCCGGGACTAGCGGGGAGCGACTACACAGATACGCAGTATTTT.

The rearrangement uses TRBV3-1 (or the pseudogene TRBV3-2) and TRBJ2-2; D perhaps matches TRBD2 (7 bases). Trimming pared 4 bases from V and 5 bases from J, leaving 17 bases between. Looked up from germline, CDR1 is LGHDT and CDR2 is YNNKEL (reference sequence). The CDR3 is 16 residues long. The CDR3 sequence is CASSRGGLTTTGELFF. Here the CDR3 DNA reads TGTGCCAGCAGCCGGGGGGGGCTCACCACGACCGGGGAGCTGTTTTTT.

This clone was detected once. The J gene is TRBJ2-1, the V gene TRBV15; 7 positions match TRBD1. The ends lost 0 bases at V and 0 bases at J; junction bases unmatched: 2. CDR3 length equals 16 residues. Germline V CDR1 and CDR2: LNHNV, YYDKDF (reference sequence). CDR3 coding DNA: TGTGCCACCAGCAGAGATAGGGGGCTCTCCTACAATGAGCAGTTCTTC. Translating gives CATSRDRGLSYNEQFF.

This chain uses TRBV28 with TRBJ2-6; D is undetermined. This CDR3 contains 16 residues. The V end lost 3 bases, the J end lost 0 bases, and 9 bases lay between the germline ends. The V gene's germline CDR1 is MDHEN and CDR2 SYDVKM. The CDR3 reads CASSFLLSSGANVLTF. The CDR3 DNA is TGTGCCAGCAGTTTCCTTTTGAGCTCTGGGGCCAACGTCCTGACTTTC.